This TCR beta chain was identified during a study of cytotoxic CD8 clonotypes in ibrutinib-treated CLL. Study conclusions and caveats: The clonality went up when patients responded to ibrutinib and dropped back toward baseline at progression.

On this clone itself: The target antigen is unknown.

The method was immunoSEQ multiplex PCR; TCRdb's version includes in-frame clones alone and lacks a portion of them. The table records over 120,000 clones, approximately 80% of them present only once. The CDR3 contains 15 residues. CDR1 is MNHNY and CDR2 is SVGAGI in the germline V gene (reference sequence). Trimming took off 5 bases at V and 0 bases at J, with 11 bases between the two ends. This specimen consisted of PBMCs, obtained after 12 months of ibrutinib treatment. This TCR was recovered from a human donor with chronic lymphocytic leukemia. The chain couples TRBV6-6 to TRBJ1-3; a weak D match, TRBD1 (5 bases). CDR3: CASSRDSHSGNTIYF. CDR3 sequence (DNA): TGTGCCAGCAGTCGAGACAGCCACTCTGGAAACACCATATATTTT.